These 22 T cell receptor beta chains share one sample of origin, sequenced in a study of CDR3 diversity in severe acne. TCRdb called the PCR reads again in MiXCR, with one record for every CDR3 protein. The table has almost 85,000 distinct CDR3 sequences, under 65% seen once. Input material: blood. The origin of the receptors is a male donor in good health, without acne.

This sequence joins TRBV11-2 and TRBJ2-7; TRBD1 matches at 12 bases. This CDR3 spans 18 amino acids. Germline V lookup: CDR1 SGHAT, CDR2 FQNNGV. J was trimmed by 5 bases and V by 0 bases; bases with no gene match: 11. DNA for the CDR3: TGTGCCAGCAGCTTAGAATTACCCGGGACAGGGGGCAGAAACGAGCAGTACTTC. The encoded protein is CASSLELPGTGGRNEQYF. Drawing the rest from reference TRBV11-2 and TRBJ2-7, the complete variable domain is EAGVAQSPRYKIIEKRQSVAFWCNPISGHATLYWYQQILGQGPKLLIQFQNNGVVDDSQLPKDRFSAERLKGVDSTLKIQPAKLEDSAVYLCASSLELPGTGGRNEQYFGPGTRLTVT.

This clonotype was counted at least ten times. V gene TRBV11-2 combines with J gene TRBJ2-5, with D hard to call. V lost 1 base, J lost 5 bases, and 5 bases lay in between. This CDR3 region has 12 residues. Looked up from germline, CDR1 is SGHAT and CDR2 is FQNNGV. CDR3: CASSLGTETQYF. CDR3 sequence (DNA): TGTGCCAGCAGCTTAGGTACGGAGACCCAGTACTTC.

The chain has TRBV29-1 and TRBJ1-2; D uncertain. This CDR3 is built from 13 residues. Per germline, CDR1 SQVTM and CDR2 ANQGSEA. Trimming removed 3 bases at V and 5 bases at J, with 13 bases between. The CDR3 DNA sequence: TGCAGCGTTGAGAAGGGATCTCGGTATGGCTACACCTTC. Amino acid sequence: CSVEKGSRYGYTF.

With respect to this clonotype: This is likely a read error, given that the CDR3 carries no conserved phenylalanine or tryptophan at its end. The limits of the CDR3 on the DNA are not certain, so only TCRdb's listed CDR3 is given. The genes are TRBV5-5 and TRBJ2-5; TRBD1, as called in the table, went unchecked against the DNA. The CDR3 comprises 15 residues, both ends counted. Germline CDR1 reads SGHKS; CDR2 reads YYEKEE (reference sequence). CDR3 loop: CASNYRGDYGYTFGS.

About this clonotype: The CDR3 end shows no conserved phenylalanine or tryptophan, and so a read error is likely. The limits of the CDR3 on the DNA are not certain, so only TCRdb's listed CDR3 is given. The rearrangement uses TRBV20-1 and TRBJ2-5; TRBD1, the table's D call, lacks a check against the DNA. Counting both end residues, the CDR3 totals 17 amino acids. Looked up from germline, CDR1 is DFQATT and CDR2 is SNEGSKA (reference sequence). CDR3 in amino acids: CSASETGSWAYGYTFGS.

The CDR3 loop is CSARVQGGNSPLHF. DNA for the CDR3: TGCAGTGCTAGAGTACAGGGGGGGAATTCACCCCTCCACTTT. The genes are TRBV20-1 and TRBJ1-6, with 8 bases that match TRBD1. Germline CDR1 is DFQATT and CDR2 is SNEGSKA (reference sequence). V lost 1 base to trimming and J lost 7 bases; unmatched junction nucleotides: 3. The CDR3 covers 14 residues.

The CDR3 region has the DNA TGCGCCAGCAGCCCCGGCCTGGGGACTGAAGCTTTCTTT. Translated, it gives CASSPGLGTEAFF. V usage is TRBV5-1 and J usage is TRBJ1-1; no definite D call. V was pared by 4 bases and J by 5 bases, with 12 bases between. This CDR3 has 13 residues. Germline loops: CDR1 SGHRS, CDR2 YFSETQ.

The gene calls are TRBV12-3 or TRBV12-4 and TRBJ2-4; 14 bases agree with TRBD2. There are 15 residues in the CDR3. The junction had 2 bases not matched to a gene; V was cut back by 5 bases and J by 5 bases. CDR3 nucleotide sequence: TGTGCCAGCAGTCGGGGACTAGCGGGGGAAAACATTCAGTACTTC. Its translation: CASSRGLAGENIQYF.

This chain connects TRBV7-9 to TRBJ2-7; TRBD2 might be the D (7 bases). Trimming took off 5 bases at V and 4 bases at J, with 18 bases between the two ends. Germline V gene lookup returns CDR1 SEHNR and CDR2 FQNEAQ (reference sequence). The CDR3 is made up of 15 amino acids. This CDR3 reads CASSPPGASGYEQYF. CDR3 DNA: TGTGCCAGCAGCCCCCCGGGGGCTAGCGGTTACGAGCAGTACTTC. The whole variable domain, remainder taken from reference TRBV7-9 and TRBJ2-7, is DTGVSQNPRHKITKRGQNVTFRCDPISEHNRLYWYRQTLGQGPEFLTYFQNEAQLEKSRLLSDRFSAERPKGSFSTLEIQRTEQGDSAMYLCASSPPGASGYEQYFGPGTRLTVT.

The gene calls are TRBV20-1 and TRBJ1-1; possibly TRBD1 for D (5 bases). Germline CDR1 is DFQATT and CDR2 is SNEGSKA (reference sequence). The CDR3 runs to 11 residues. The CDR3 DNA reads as TGCATCGGGACGGTGAACACTGAAGCTTTCTTT. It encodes CIGTVNTEAFF.

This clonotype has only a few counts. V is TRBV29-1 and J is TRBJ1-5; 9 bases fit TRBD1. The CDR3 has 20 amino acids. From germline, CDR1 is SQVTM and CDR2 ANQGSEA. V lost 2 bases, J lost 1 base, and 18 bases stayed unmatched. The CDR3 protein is CSVESSIPPGQGMSNQPQHF. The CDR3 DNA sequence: TGCAGCGTTGAATCCTCTATACCACCGGGACAGGGTATGAGCAATCAGCCCCAGCATTTT.

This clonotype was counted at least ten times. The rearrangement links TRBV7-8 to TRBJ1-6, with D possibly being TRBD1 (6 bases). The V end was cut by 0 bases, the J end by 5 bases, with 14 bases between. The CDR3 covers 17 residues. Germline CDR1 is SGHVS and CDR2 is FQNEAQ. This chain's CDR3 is CASSLAVGGGNNSPLHF. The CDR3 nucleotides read TGTGCCAGCAGCTTAGCGGTGGGGGGCGGGAATAATTCACCCCTCCACTTT.

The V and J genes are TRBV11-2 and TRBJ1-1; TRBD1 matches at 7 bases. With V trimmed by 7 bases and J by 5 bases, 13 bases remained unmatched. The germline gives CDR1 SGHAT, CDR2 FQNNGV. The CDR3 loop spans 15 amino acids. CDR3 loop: CASITTEGAGTEAFF. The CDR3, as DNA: TGTGCCAGCATCACTACGGAGGGGGCGGGAACTGAAGCTTTCTTT.

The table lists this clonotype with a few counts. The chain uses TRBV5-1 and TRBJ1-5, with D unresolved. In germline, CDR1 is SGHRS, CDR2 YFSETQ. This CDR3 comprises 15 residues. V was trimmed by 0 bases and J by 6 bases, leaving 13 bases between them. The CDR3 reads CASSLVPEAGQPQHF. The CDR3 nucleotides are TGCGCCAGCAGCTTGGTTCCTGAGGCGGGTCAGCCCCAGCATTTT.

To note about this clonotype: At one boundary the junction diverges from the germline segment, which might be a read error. The CDR3 DNA follows: TGTGCCAGCAGCCGAACCGGGACCAGAACGGATGAGCGGTACTTC. Amino acid sequence: CASSRTGTRTDERYF. The genes are TRBV7-2 and TRBJ2-7; D may correspond to TRBD1 or TRBD2 (5 bases each). The CDR3 sequence is 15 residues long. Per the germline V gene, CDR1 is SGHTA and CDR2 is FQGNSA.

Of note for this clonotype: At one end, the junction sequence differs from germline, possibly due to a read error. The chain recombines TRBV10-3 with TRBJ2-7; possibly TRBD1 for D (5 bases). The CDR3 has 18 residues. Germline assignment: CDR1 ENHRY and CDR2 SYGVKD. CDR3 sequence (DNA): TGTGCCATCAGTGAGAACACGTCCCCCCAGGGCCCAAAGTACGAGCAGTGCTTC. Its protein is CAISENTSPQGPKYEQCF.

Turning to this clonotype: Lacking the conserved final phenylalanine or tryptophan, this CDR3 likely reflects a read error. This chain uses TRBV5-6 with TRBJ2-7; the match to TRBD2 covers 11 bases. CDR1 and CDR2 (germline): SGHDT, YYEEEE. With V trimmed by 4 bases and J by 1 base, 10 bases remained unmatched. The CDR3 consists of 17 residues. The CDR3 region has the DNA TGTGCCAGCAGCCAAGGTACTAGCGGGAGCCCTTCCTACGAGCAGTACTCC. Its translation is CASSQGTSGSPSYEQYS.

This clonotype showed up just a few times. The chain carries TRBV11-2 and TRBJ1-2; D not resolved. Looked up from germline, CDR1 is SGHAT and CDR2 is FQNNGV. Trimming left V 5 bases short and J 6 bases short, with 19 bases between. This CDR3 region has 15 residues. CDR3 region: CASSPENTVNNGYTF. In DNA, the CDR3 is TGTGCCAGCAGCCCGGAAAACACTGTGAACAATGGCTACACCTTC.

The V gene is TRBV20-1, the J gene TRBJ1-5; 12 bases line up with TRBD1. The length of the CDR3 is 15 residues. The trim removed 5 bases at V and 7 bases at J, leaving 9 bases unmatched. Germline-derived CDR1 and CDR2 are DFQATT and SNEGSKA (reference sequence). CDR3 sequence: CSAPGTGGARQPQHF. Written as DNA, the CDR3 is TGCAGTGCTCCTGGGACAGGGGGCGCAAGGCAGCCCCAGCATTTT.

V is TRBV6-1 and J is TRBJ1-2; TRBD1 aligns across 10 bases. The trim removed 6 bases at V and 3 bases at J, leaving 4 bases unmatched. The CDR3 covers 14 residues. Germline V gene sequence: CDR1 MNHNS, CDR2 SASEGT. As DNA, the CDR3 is TGTGCCAGCAGAAGACAGGGGGCAGACTATGGCTACACCTTC. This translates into CASRRQGADYGYTF.

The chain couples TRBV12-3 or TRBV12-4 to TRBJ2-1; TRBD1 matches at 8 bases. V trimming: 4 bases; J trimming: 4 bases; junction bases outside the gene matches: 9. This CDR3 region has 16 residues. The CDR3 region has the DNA TGTGCCAGCAGTTCCTCGAGGACAGGGAAGTACAATGAGCAGTTCTTC. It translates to CASSSSRTGKYNEQFF.

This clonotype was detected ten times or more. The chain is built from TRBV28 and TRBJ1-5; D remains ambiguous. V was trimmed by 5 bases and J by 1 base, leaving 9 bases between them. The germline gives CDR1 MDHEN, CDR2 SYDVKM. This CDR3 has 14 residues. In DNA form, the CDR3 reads TGTGCCAGCAGTCTCGTACTGAGCAATCAGCCCCAGCATTTT. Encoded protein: CASSLVLSNQPQHF. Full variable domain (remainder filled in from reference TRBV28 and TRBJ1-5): DVKVTQSSRYLVKRTGEKVFLECVQDMDHENMFWYRQDPGLGLRLIYFSYDVKMKEKGDIPEGYSVSREKKERFSLILESASTNQTSMYLCASSLVLSNQPQHFGDGTRLSIL.